Each of the 9 T cell receptor beta chains below was sequenced from the same sample in a study of blood T cell repertoires in COVID-19. Sequenced by immunoSEQ multiplex PCR; TCRdb stores in-frame clones only, minus some. The sample lists tens of thousands of clones; 75% to 85% were seen once. Input material: peripheral blood. The receptors derive from a woman aged 55-70 years with acute or convalescent COVID-19.

The chain employs TRBV2 and TRBJ2-5; 12 bases line up with TRBD2. CDR1 is SNHLY, CDR2 FYNNEI, per germline. Trimming at V came to 6 bases and at J to 5 bases, leaving 7 bases not matched to a gene. The CDR3 totals 15 residues. CDR3 sequence: CASRKGLAGWETQYF. CDR3 coding DNA: TGTGCCAGCAGGAAAGGACTAGCGGGGTGGGAGACCCAGTACTTC.

This sequence joins TRBV5-6 and TRBJ1-2, with D possibly being TRBD1 (5 bases). Trimming cost V 2 bases and J 8 bases, with 25 bases left between them. CDR1 and CDR2 (germline): SGHDT, YYEEEE. The CDR3 is made up of 17 amino acids. CDR3 DNA: TGTGCCAGCAGCTTTTCGGGCCGCCCCCAGGGAAGTGAGGGCTACACCTTC. As protein: CASSFSGRPQGSEGYTF.

The V call is TRBV18, the J call TRBJ1-1; possible D gene TRBD1, 6 bases. This CDR3 is 14 amino acids long. The V and J ends lost 2 bases and 2 bases respectively, with 9 bases between them. The V gene's germline CDR1 is KGHSH and CDR2 LQKENI. Here the CDR3 reads CASSPGQKNTEAFF. The CDR3 bases are TGTGCCAGCTCACCAGGACAGAAAAACACTGAAGCTTTCTTT.

The chain joins TRBV2 to TRBJ2-1, with TRBD1 matching over 10 bases. The CDR3 contains 14 residues. Germline lookup yields CDR1 SNHLY and CDR2 FYNNEI. The V segment lost 8 bases and the J segment 6 bases; nucleotides outside the gene matches: 7. CDR3 DNA sequence: TGTGCCAGCGCGTCCGGGACAGGGGCCAATGAGCAGTTCTTC. It specifies CASASGTGANEQFF.

This chain joins TRBV7-2 and TRBJ1-4; the D gene is possibly TRBD1 (5 bases). V was clipped by 3 bases and J by 8 bases, with 16 bases between them. Looked up from germline, CDR1 is SGHTA and CDR2 is FQGNSA. CDR3 length equals 15 residues. The DNA of the CDR3 is TGTGCCAGCAGCTTGGGAGGGGTTAGAGGGGAAAAACTGTTTTTT. Translation: CASSLGGVRGEKLFF. Drawing the rest from reference TRBV7-2 and TRBJ1-4, the complete variable domain is GAGVSQSPSNKVTEKGKDVELRCDPISGHTALYWYRQSLGQGLEFLIYFQGNSAPDKSGLPSDRFSAERTGGSVSTLTIQRTQQEDSAVYLCASSLGGVRGEKLFFGSGTQLSVL.

The rearrangement uses TRBV7-9 and TRBJ1-4; 7 bases map to TRBD1. The germline V gene has CDR1 SEHNR and CDR2 FQNEAQ (reference sequence). The CDR3 has 15 amino acids. Trimming took 6 bases from V and 3 from J; bases not matched to a gene: 7. As DNA, the CDR3 is TGTGCCAGCAGTAAGGGGGCCAGGGCTAATGAAAAACTGTTTTTT. Amino acid sequence: CASSKGARANEKLFF. The variable domain in full, completed from reference TRBV7-9 and TRBJ1-4, reads DTGVSQNPRHKITKRGQNVTFRCDPISEHNRLYWYRQTLGQGPEFLTYFQNEAQLEKSRLLSDRFSAERPKGSFSTLEIQRTEQGDSAMYLCASSKGARANEKLFFGSGTQLSVL.

The chain links TRBV20-1 to TRBJ1-2, with TRBD1 identical over 7 bases. The CDR3 is 11 residues long. CDR1 and CDR2 (germline): DFQATT, SNEGSKA (reference sequence). The CDR3 DNA reads as TGCCTACTTGGGACAGCGTATGGCTACACCTTC. Translating it yields CLLGTAYGYTF.

The rearrangement links TRBV9 to TRBJ1-6; D gene unclear. V dropped 4 bases and J dropped 7 bases, with 9 bases sitting between them. This CDR3 comprises 13 residues. Germline values: CDR1 SGDLS, CDR2 YYNGEE. The CDR3 nucleotides are TGTGCCAGCAGCCTCGAGGGAAATTCACCCCTCCACTTT. This codes for CASSLEGNSPLHF.

V gene TRBV4-2 combines with J gene TRBJ1-4, with 9 bases aligning to TRBD1. Trimming took 1 base from V and 8 from J; bases not matched to a gene: 8. CDR1 is LGHNA and CDR2 is YNFKEQ in the germline V gene. This CDR3 has 16 amino acids. CDR3 sequence: CASSQGGGQGLEKLFF. DNA for the CDR3: TGTGCCAGCAGCCAAGGAGGGGGACAGGGACTCGAAAAACTGTTTTTT.